This T cell receptor (beta chain) comes out of a study of blood T cell repertoires in COVID-19. The overall study: Acute and convalescent COVID-19 samples came from the United States, Italy and Spain. From T cells, B-cell-depleted T cells, or PBMCs came the material, which was cDNA or gDNA.

The ends were cut back, 8 bases at V and 1 base at J, with 12 bases in the middle. Germline lookup yields CDR1 MNHEY and CDR2 SMNVEV (reference sequence). This CDR3 is 14 amino acids long. This clone has at least ten counts. The same CDR3 is also encoded by other DNA sequences in this sample. In the original analysis: The assay estimated nucleated cells by amplifying reference gene primers. Sequencing used immunoSEQ multiplex PCR; TCRdb keeps in-frame clones, though not all of them. That table supplies the V and J calls and clone size; D and trimming were determined from the DNA. This sample has about 140,000 clones, with around 78% found just once.

The sample was peripheral blood. The chain uses TRBV27 and TRBJ2-1; maybe TRBD1 (6 bases). This sequence originates from an elderly woman with active or convalescent COVID-19. The CDR3 DNA reads as TGTGCCAGCCACCCAAGGGGGTCCTACAATGAGCAGTTCTTC. Protein sequence: CASHPRGSYNEQFF.